A selection of T cell receptor beta chains follows, all from one sample in a study of blood T cell repertoires in COVID-19. The repertoire was sequenced with immunoSEQ multiplex PCR; TCRdb's copy has only in-frame clones and lacks some. The sample records tens of thousands of clones, around 86% being singletons. The sample taken for sequencing was peripheral blood. These receptor sequences come from a human donor with acute or convalescent COVID-19. The donor label of this sample is uncertain. Each CDR3 is given with its conserved first and last residue.

j_gene	v_gene	CDR3aa
TRBJ1-1	TRBV9	CASSPPRGNTEAFF
TRBJ2-1	TRBV6-5	CATTYVDEQFF
TRBJ2-3	TRBV30	CAWSVGQSVTDTQYF
TRBJ2-4	TRBV5-6	CASSHLTGVAKNIQYF
TRBJ2-7	TRBV7-8	CASSSTGSYEQYF
TRBJ1-1	TRBV5-1	CASRPDRGMNTEAFF
TRBJ2-5	TRBV19	CASGGARGTQYF
TRBJ2-1	TRBV5-1	CASSTTTGGNEQFF
TRBJ1-6	TRBV10-3	CAISPTGTVHSPLHF
TRBJ2-2	TRBV30	CAWSTSRSPWIRTGELFF
TRBJ1-1	TRBV7-9	CASSLSGYVRADTEAFF
TRBJ2-3	TRBV6-5	CASSRLGVLTDTQYF
TRBJ1-5	TRBV30	CASGQSNQPQHF
TRBJ2-5	TRBV6-2/TRBV6-3	CASSYPLRVGQETQYF
TRBJ1-2	TRBV7-8	CASAREGGRGGYTF
TRBJ2-5	TRBV10-3	CAISESTGQETQYF
TRBJ1-1	TRBV2	CASRAQNTEAFF
TRBJ1-2	TRBV5-4	CASSPSGGFYGYTF
TRBJ1-2	TRBV27	CASSPGGNSNYGYTF
TRBJ2-7	TRBV6-4	CASRSSGGACYEQYF
TRBJ2-3	TRBV13	CASSLSLAGPSTDTQYF
TRBJ2-1	TRBV7-2	CASSPPGLAANEQFF
TRBJ2-3	TRBV20-1	CSASSGILTDTQYF
TRBJ1-6	TRBV6-1	CASSESLDSGFSPLHF
TRBJ1-5	TRBV9	CASSSWGGGQPQHF
TRBJ2-1	TRBV27	CASRGQGPSSYNEQFF
TRBJ2-5	TRBV5-1	CASNDRVVGETQYF
TRBJ2-1	TRBV5-1	CASSTDINSYNEQFF
TRBJ1-3	TRBV11-2	CASSPNDRDWNTIYF
TRBJ2-7	TRBV11-2	CASSLGRSSSYEQYF
TRBJ1-3	TRBV5-6	CAGPGGSGNTIYF
TRBJ1-1	TRBV11-3	CASSLVRGQNTEAFF
TRBJ1-1	TRBV6-6	CASSYLQGSEAFF
TRBJ2-1	TRBV6-4	CASSARSSTLTNEQFF
TRBJ2-7	TRBV18	CASSQTLRGSYEQYF
TRBJ1-2	TRBV11-3	CASSPFRDTRYGYTF
TRBJ2-7	TRBV19	CASMEGGRGGEKQYF
TRBJ2-3	TRBV4-1	CASSQEWATDTQYF
TRBJ1-1	TRBV7-2	CASSYRAHTEAFF
TRBJ2-7	TRBV7-2	CASSLGPTRDYEQYF
TRBJ2-1	TRBV7-3	CASSLNDGSSYNEQFF
TRBJ1-3	TRBV6-2/TRBV6-3	CASSYGGGAGNTIYF
TRBJ1-1	TRBV24-1	CATSDHPTGGIVEAFF
TRBJ1-5	TRBV5-4	CASSLLKGDRVHQPQHF
TRBJ1-2	TRBV18	CASSIGTGDYGYTF
TRBJ1-3	TRBV11-2	CASSFQGSGNTIYF
TRBJ2-1	TRBV4-1	CASSQSGLAGVNNEQFF
TRBJ1-2	TRBV28	CASSGDRVSDGYTF
TRBJ2-7	TRBV27	CASSFSGRAYEQYF
TRBJ2-5	TRBV30	CAWRRLGTSGGHGEETQYF
TRBJ1-1	TRBV5-1	CASSPGTGTNTEAFF
TRBJ2-1	TRBV6-2/TRBV6-3	CASSSAGTAYNEQFF
TRBJ2-5	TRBV11-2	CASSPGGGETQYF
TRBJ2-7	TRBV11-2	CASTVDRSYEQYF
TRBJ1-5	TRBV7-8	CASSPPGLGLGSQHF